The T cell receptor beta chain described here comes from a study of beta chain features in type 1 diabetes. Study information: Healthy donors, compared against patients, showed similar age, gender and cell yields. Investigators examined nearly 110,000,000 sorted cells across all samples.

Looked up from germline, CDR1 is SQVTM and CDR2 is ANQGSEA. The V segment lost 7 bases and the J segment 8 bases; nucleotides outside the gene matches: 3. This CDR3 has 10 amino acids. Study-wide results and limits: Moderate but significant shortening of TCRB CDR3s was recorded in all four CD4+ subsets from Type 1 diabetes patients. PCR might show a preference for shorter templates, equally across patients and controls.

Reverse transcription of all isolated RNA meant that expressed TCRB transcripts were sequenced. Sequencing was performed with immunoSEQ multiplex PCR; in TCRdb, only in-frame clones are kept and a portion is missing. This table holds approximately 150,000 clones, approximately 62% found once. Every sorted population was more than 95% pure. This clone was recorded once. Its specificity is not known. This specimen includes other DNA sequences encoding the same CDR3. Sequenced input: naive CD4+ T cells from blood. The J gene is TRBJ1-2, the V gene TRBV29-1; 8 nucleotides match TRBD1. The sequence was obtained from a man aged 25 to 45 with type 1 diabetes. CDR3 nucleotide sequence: TGCAGCGCAGGACAGGGAGGCTACACCTTC. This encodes CSAGQGGYTF.